This TCR beta chain stems from a study of T-cell reconstitution after alpha-beta-depleted transplantation in children. This clonotype has a count of ten or more. Unique molecular identifiers were incorporated during preparation of the TCRbeta library. Each CDR3 protein is one row after TCRdb ran MiXCR on the PCR reads. The sample has 230,000 or so distinct CDR3 sequences, around 13% seen once. V was cut by 2 bases and J by 2 bases, with 12 bases left in between. CDR3 length: 15 residues. In germline, CDR1 is SGHVS, CDR2 FNYEAQ. This specimen consisted of PBMCs from the stem cell graft donor, obtained from the stem cell graft. The sequence was collected from a human donor who donated a stem cell graft to a child with acute lymphoblastic leukemia. The chain is built from TRBV7-6 and TRBJ1-2, with a possible D match to TRBD1 (5 bases). CDR3 in DNA: TGTGCCAGCAGCTTATCGGGGACGGCGAACTATGGCTACACCTTC. Protein: CASSLSGTANYGYTF.